Each of the 2 T cell receptor beta chains below was sequenced from the same sample in a study of T cell responses to AZD1222 COVID-19 vaccine. Method: immunoSEQ multiplex PCR; TCRdb's copy keeps in-frame clones and lacks some. The sample includes more than 120,000 clones, approximately 89% of them seen just once. The sample in question was peripheral blood, obtained 28 days after the second AZD1222 dose. These receptors were collected from an adult who received the AZD1222 COVID-19 vaccine.

The rearrangement joins TRBV29-1 to TRBJ2-7; D possibly uses TRBD1 or TRBD2 (5 bases each). The CDR3 contains 15 residues. Trimming removed 4 bases from V and 0 bases from J, with 16 bases in between. In germline, CDR1 is SQVTM, CDR2 ANQGSEA. DNA for the CDR3: TGCAGCGTTGGGCCAGGGACGGGGAGCTCCTACGAGCAGTACTTC. Protein product: CSVGPGTGSSYEQYF.

The V call is TRBV7-2, the J call TRBJ2-5; 7 bases agree with TRBD1. This CDR3 is 14 amino acids long. V dropped 1 base and J dropped 5; count of bases not matched to a gene: 4. Germline CDR1 is SGHTA and CDR2 is FQGNSA. CDR3 residues: CASSLGQGWETQYF. CDR3 nucleotides: TGTGCCAGCAGCTTAGGACAGGGTTGGGAGACCCAGTACTTC.